These 24 T cell receptor beta chains were all obtained from the same sample, sequenced in a study of OX40 agonist ivuxolimab in advanced cancers. Profiling relied on immunoSEQ multiplex PCR, and the TCRdb table lists in-frame clones only, not all of them. The sample shows under 85,000 clones, approximately 83% of them seen only once. Material: CD4+ or CD8+ T cells sorted from blood, obtained in a trial of the OX40 agonist ivuxolimab. Receptors were obtained from an adult with an advanced solid tumor such as melanoma, head and neck, liver or kidney cancer.

The rearrangement links TRBV19 to TRBJ1-5, with 8 bases that match TRBD1. CDR1 and CDR2 (germline): LNHDA, SQIVND (reference sequence). The CDR3 contains 15 residues. V lost 6 bases and J lost 5; bases outside the gene matches: 9. The DNA of the CDR3 is TGTGCCAGTAGGGACCGACAGGGGCGGGATCAGCCCCAGCATTTT. The encoded protein is CASRDRQGRDQPQHF.

The table lists this clone with a count of one. The CDR3 DNA follows: TGTGCCAGCAGCCTCCGGGAGAGTAATTCACCCCTCCACTTT. Amino acids: CASSLRESNSPLHF. This rearrangement joins TRBV5-6 to TRBJ1-6, with unresolved D. The CDR3 covers 14 residues. From germline, CDR1 is SGHDT and CDR2 YYEEEE. V dropped 4 bases and J dropped 6 bases, with 11 bases sitting between them.

This chain links TRBV7-2 with TRBJ2-1; D unresolved. The CDR3 totals 11 residues. The germline V gene encodes CDR1 SGHTA and CDR2 FQGNSA. Trimming cost V 2 bases and J 6 bases, with 2 bases left between them. CDR3 region: CASSLRNEQFF. Written as DNA, the CDR3 is TGTGCCAGCAGCTTACGCAATGAGCAGTTCTTC.

The chain employs TRBV5-1 and TRBJ2-7; 9 bases agree with TRBD1. Germline V gene data show CDR1 as SGHRS and CDR2 as YFSETQ. With V trimmed by 3 bases and J by 0 bases, 10 bases remained unmatched. The CDR3 is 17 residues long. The CDR3 spells CASSSSSGTGYSYEQYF. The CDR3, as DNA: TGCGCCAGCAGCTCCTCCTCTGGGACAGGGTACTCCTACGAGCAGTACTTC. The full variable domain, completed using reference TRBV5-1 and TRBJ2-7, is KAGVTQTPRYLIKTRGQQVTLSCSPISGHRSVSWYQQTPGQGLQFLFEYFSETQRNKGNFPGRFSGRQFSNSRSEMNVSTLELGDSALYLCASSSSSGTGYSYEQYFGPGTRLTVT.

The V gene is TRBV5-1, the J gene TRBJ2-1; D perhaps matches TRBD1 (6 bases). V lost 4 bases and J lost 7, with 12 bases in between. Germline CDR1 and CDR2: SGHRS and YFSETQ. This CDR3 region has 13 residues. CDR3 loop: CASSPGQRNEQFF. The CDR3, as DNA: TGCGCCAGCAGCCCCGGACAGCGGAATGAGCAGTTCTTC.

This chain links TRBV15 with TRBJ2-2, with no clear D. In germline, CDR1 is LNHNV, CDR2 YYDKDF (reference sequence). This CDR3 has 15 residues. The V end lost 0 bases, the J end lost 4 bases, and 9 bases lay between the germline ends. The CDR3 DNA reads as TGTGCCACCAGCAGAGATAAGGGATTCACCGGGGAGCTGTTTTTT. Residues: CATSRDKGFTGELFF.

In this sample, this clone turned up a few times. CDR3 loop: CASSQDPLYEQYF. CDR3 DNA sequence: TGCGCCAGCAGCCAAGATCCTCTTTACGAGCAGTACTTC. The J gene is TRBJ2-7, the V gene TRBV4-3; D gene uncertain. This CDR3 is built from 13 residues. V gave up 0 bases and J gave up 4 bases, with 7 bases separating them. Germline CDR1 and CDR2: LGHNA and YSLEER.

This chain joins TRBV7-2 and TRBJ2-7; TRBD1 agrees at 8 bases. CDR3 length: 15 residues. The V gene's germline CDR1 is SGHTA and CDR2 FQGNSA. The V gene end was trimmed by 1 base and the J gene end by 11 bases; junction bases not matched to a gene: 13. DNA of the CDR3: TGTGCCAGCAGCTTAGTTTTCGGGGGACAGGACCCTAAGTACTTC. Protein: CASSLVFGGQDPKYF.

This clone was counted once. The V call is TRBV2, the J call TRBJ2-5, with D perhaps matching TRBD1 (7 bases). Trimming pared 5 bases from V and 4 bases from J, leaving 11 bases between. The CDR3 consists of 13 residues. From germline, CDR1 is SNHLY and CDR2 FYNNEI. The CDR3 nucleotides are TGTGCCAGCAGTCGACAGGGAGGAGAGACCCAGTACTTC. Translation gives CASSRQGGETQYF.

The V gene is TRBV29-1, the J gene TRBJ1-4, with D tentatively TRBD1 (6 bases). Trimming left V 7 bases short and J 0 bases short, with 15 bases between. The CDR3 length is 15 residues. From germline, CDR1 is SQVTM and CDR2 ANQGSEA. CDR3 DNA sequence: TGCAGCGCCCGAAAAGGGGGGGCAACTAATGAAAAACTGTTTTTT. Protein sequence: CSARKGGATNEKLFF.

This rearrangement joins TRBV6-5 to TRBJ2-3; D not resolved. The CDR3 sequence is 11 residues long. V dropped 5 bases and J dropped 5 bases, with 5 bases sitting between them. The germline CDR1 and CDR2 sequences are MNHEY and SVGAGI. In DNA form, the CDR3 reads TGTGCCAGCAGTGTAAAAGATACGCAGTATTTT. Its translation is CASSVKDTQYF.

This clone showed up just a few times. J is TRBJ1-2 and V is TRBV29-1, with no clear D. Germline CDR1 reads SQVTM; CDR2 reads ANQGSEA. V lost 4 bases and J 0 bases, leaving 12 bases between the germline ends. The CDR3 spans 14 residues. CDR3 sequence reads: CSVGRSSSNYGYTF. The CDR3 region has the DNA TGCAGCGTTGGTCGCAGCTCATCTAACTATGGCTACACCTTC.

The genes are TRBV7-2 and TRBJ2-7, with TRBD1 matching over 7 bases. Germline V gives CDR1 SGHTA, CDR2 FQGNSA. The V segment lost 5 bases and the J segment 2 bases; nucleotides outside the gene matches: 6. CDR3 length: 14 amino acids. Written as DNA, the CDR3 is TGTGCCAGCAGCCAACCTGGGACAGCCTACGAGCAGTACTTC. Its protein is CASSQPGTAYEQYF.

This clone was seen more than once but under ten times. CDR3 residues: CASSWTESRYYEQYF. The DNA of the CDR3 is TGCGCCAGCAGCTGGACGGAGTCCAGATACTACGAGCAGTACTTC. The V and J genes are TRBV5-1 and TRBJ2-7; no clear D. V lost 3 bases to trimming and J lost 3 bases, with 16 bases between them. The CDR3 runs to 15 residues. Per germline, CDR1 SGHRS and CDR2 YFSETQ.

Notes on this clone: The sample holds other DNA sequences that translate to the same CDR3. The gene calls are TRBV20-1 and TRBJ1-5; D gene uncertain. V lost 7 bases to trimming and J lost 1 base, with 5 bases between them. CDR1 is DFQATT and CDR2 is SNEGSKA in the germline V gene (reference sequence). This CDR3 region has 11 residues. The CDR3 here is CSVGSNQPQHF. In DNA form, the CDR3 reads TGCAGTGTGGGAAGCAATCAGCCCCAGCATTTT.

The chain is built from TRBV29-1 and TRBJ1-2, with a tentative D call TRBD1 (5 bases). The CDR3 is made up of 11 amino acids. V lost 7 bases to trimming and J lost 1 base, with 7 bases between them. Per the germline V gene, CDR1 is SQVTM and CDR2 is ANQGSEA. CDR3 sequence reads: CSARDNYGYTF. CDR3 in DNA: TGCAGCGCCAGGGATAACTATGGCTACACCTTC.

The gene calls are TRBV7-9 and TRBJ2-5; tentatively, D is TRBD1 (7 bases). The V gene's germline CDR1 is SEHNR and CDR2 FQNEAQ (reference sequence). CDR3 length: 15 amino acids. V was pared by 5 bases and J by 3 bases, with 16 bases between. CDR3 protein: CASSGGTAIKETQYF. CDR3 nucleotide sequence: TGTGCCAGCAGCGGAGGGACAGCCATCAAAGAGACCCAGTACTTC. The variable domain in full, with the rest retrieved from reference TRBV7-9 and TRBJ2-5, is DTGVSQNPRHKITKRGQNVTFRCDPISEHNRLYWYRQTLGQGPEFLTYFQNEAQLEKSRLLSDRFSAERPKGSFSTLEIQRTEQGDSAMYLCASSGGTAIKETQYFGPGTRLLVL.

The chain has TRBV7-9 and TRBJ2-3; D gene uncertain. There are 15 residues in the CDR3. The V and J ends lost 2 bases and 6 bases respectively, with 15 bases between them. Per germline, CDR1 SEHNR and CDR2 FQNEAQ (reference sequence). The CDR3 DNA follows: TGTGCCAGCAGCTTAAATACGGGCCGCCGGGATACGCAGTATTTT. Translated: CASSLNTGRRDTQYF.

The chain has TRBV4-2 and TRBJ2-7, with unresolved D. The germline V gene encodes CDR1 LGHNA and CDR2 YNFKEQ. The CDR3 spans 16 residues. The V end was cut by 1 base, the J end by 4 bases, with 17 bases between. CDR3 DNA sequence: TGTGCCAGCAGCCAAGTTAGTCCCCGTGGGGATTACGAGCAGTACTTC. Protein product: CASSQVSPRGDYEQYF.

The V and J genes are TRBV14 and TRBJ2-1, with 11 positions matching TRBD2. The V gene's germline CDR1 is SGHDN and CDR2 FVKESK. Losses at the gene ends were 4 bases for V and 5 bases for J; bases not matched to a gene: 7. This CDR3 has 16 amino acids. The CDR3 reads CASSPPGTSGDNEQFF. In DNA, the CDR3 is TGTGCCAGCAGCCCCCCTGGGACTAGCGGAGACAATGAGCAGTTCTTC.

The chain carries TRBV4-3 and TRBJ1-2; 10 nucleotides agree with TRBD1. Germline trimming cut 1 base from V and 7 bases from J; bases unmatched to any gene: 6. The germline V gene encodes CDR1 LGHNA and CDR2 YSLEER. CDR3 length: 15 residues. The CDR3: CASSQVYGTGAGYTF. The CDR3 DNA follows: TGCGCCAGCAGCCAAGTTTACGGGACAGGGGCTGGCTACACCTTC.

This chain joins TRBV21-1 and TRBJ2-7; the table calls TRBD1, which could not be checked here. TRBV21-1 has pseudogene status. This CDR3 is 15 amino acids long. CDR3 loop: CASSYTGGFAYEQYF. The CDR3 DNA follows: TGTGCCAGCAGCTATACAGGGGGCTTTGCCTACGAGCAGTACTTC.

The V call is TRBV6-1, the J call TRBJ2-5; no clear D gene. Germline V CDR1 and CDR2: MNHNS, SASEGT. This CDR3 comprises 15 residues. Deletions cut 2 bases from V and 7 bases from J, with 17 bases between. For the CDR3, the DNA is TGTGCCAGCAGTGAAATCGGCGCAGGCCGAATGACCCAGTACTTC. Translating it yields CASSEIGAGRMTQYF.

This clone was recorded a few times. V usage is TRBV7-9 and J usage is TRBJ1-4; D is unresolved. V was shortened by 5 bases and J by 8 bases, with 9 bases between the two germline ends. Germline V lookup: CDR1 SEHNR, CDR2 FQNEAQ (reference sequence). The CDR3 is 12 residues long. This chain's CDR3 is CASSVLTEKLFF. CDR3 DNA: TGTGCCAGCAGCGTCCTGACAGAAAAACTGTTTTTT.